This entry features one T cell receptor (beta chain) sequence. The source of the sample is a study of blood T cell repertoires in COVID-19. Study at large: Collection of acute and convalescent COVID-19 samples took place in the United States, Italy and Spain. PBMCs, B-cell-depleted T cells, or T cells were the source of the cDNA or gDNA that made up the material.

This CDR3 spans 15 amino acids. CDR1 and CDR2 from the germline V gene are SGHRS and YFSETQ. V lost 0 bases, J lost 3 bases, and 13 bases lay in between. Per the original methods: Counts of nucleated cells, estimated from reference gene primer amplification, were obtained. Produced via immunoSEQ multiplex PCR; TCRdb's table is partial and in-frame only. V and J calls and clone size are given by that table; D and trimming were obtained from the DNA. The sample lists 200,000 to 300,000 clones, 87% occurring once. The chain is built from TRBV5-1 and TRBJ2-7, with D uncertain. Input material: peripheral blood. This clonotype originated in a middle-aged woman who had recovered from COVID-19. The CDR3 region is CASSLGGFLYYEQYF. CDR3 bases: TGCGCCAGCAGCTTGGGCGGTTTTTTATACTACGAGCAGTACTTC.